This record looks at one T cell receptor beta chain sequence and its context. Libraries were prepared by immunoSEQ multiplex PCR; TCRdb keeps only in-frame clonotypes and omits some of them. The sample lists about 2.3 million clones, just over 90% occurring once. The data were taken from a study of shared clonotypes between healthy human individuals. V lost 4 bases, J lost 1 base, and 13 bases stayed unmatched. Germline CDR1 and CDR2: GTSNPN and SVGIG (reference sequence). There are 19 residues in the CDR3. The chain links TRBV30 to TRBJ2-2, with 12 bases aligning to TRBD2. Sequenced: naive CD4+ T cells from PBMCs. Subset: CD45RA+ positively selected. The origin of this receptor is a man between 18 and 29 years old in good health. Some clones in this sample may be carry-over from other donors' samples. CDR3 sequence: CAWIRASSGRAWNTGELFF. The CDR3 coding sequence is TGTGCCTGGATCAGGGCTTCTAGCGGGAGGGCCTGGAACACCGGGGAGCTGTTTTTT.